This TCR beta chain stems from a study of T-cell memory formation after mild COVID-19. The study's findings and limits: Mostly located in CM and EM were contracting CD4+ clones, with contracting CD8+ clones located in EMRA. A balance of CD4 and CD8 characterized clones contracting day 15 to 85, whereas later expanders leaned CD4+.

Germline-derived CDR1 and CDR2 are KGHSH and LQKENI. Trimming pared 6 bases from V and 4 bases from J, leaving 12 bases between. This CDR3 comprises 13 residues. Constant-segment primers served in 5'RACE that generated TCR alpha and TCR beta cDNA libraries bearing sample barcodes and UMIs. Each CDR3 protein gets one entry after TCRdb re-called the 5' RACE reads with MiXCR. The sample holds fewer than 200,000 distinct CDR3 sequences, over 20% seen once. Notes on this clonotype: Its antigen remains unknown.

The sequenced material came from PBMCs or a T cell subset sorted from them (not recorded which). This receptor was identified in an adult woman who had mild COVID-19 (a few samples of this study predate the infection). Cell type and time point are not known. The chain joins TRBV18 to TRBJ1-1; no reliable D call. The CDR3 is CASSLTHLTEAFF. The CDR3 coding sequence is TGTGCCAGCTCGCTAACACATCTCACTGAAGCTTTCTTT.